This TCR beta chain was sequenced during a study of T cell repertoires in cytomegalovirus infection. Study information: It was the public TCR beta signatures that indicated both CMV infection and matching HLA type.

Study results and limitations: Ex vivo responses were dominated by HLA-C-restricted CMV-specific TCR beta clonotypes.

After removal of 6 bases from V and 5 bases from J, the junction contained 11 bases not matched to a gene. The CDR3 runs 15 residues. MiXCR was run by TCRdb on the reads, yielding one entry per CDR3 protein. The sample includes 550,000 to 700,000 distinct CDR3 sequences, approximately 40% of them seen just once. As concerns this clonotype: Antigen: not known.

Sequenced here: cultured PBMCs, sampled from culture after CMV antigen stimulation. This receptor was taken from a human donor in good health (CMV status not recorded). Some clones in this sample may be carry-over from other donors' samples. The chain combines TRBV12-3 or TRBV12-4 with TRBJ2-5; 8 bases line up with TRBD2. The CDR3 here is CASSGGADVVETQYF. CDR3 coding DNA: TGTGCCAGCAGCGGGGGGGCCGATGTCGTGGAGACCCAGTACTTC.